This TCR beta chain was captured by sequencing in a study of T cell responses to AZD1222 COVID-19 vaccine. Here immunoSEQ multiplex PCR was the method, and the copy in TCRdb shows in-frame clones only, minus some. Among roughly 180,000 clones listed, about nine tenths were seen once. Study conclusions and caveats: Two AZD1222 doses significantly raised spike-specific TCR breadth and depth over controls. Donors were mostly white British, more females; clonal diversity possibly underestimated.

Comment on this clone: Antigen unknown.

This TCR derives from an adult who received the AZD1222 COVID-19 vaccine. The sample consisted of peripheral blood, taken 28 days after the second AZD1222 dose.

DNA of the CDR3: TGCGCCAGCAGCTTGGCCTTCTTCTGGGGCGGGGGCAGCTCCTACAATGAGCAGTTCTTC. Protein product: CASSLAFFWGGGSSYNEQFF. The chain combines TRBV5-1 with TRBJ2-1, with D perhaps matching TRBD2 (7 bases). Germline V gene sequence: CDR1 SGHRS, CDR2 YFSETQ. The CDR3 extends over 20 amino acids. With 0 bases removed from V and 0 bases from J, the gap between germline ends came to 22 bases.